The T cell receptor beta chain under discussion was sequenced for a study of blood T cell repertoires in COVID-19. Across the study: The cDNA or gDNA used as material had been derived from T cells, B-cell-depleted T cells, or PBMCs.

This CDR3 contains 15 residues. The germline CDR1 and CDR2 sequences are LGHDT and YNNKEL (reference sequence). The V and J ends lost 5 bases and 5 bases respectively, with 19 bases between them. TCRdb's copy holds only in-frame clones and misses some; the assay was immunoSEQ multiplex PCR. The repertoire includes tens of thousands of clones, 85% to 90% of them detected once, and about 1.5% sits in the top ten. Sequencing input: peripheral blood. The chain uses TRBV3-1 (or the pseudogene TRBV3-2) and TRBJ2-7, with a possible D match to TRBD1 (6 bases). This clonotype was obtained from a man between 60 and 75 years old with acute or convalescent COVID-19. CDR3 nucleotide sequence: TGTGCCAGCAGCTTTCCCGGAACAGGGCGCAACGAGCAGTACTTC. Amino acid sequence: CASSFPGTGRNEQYF.